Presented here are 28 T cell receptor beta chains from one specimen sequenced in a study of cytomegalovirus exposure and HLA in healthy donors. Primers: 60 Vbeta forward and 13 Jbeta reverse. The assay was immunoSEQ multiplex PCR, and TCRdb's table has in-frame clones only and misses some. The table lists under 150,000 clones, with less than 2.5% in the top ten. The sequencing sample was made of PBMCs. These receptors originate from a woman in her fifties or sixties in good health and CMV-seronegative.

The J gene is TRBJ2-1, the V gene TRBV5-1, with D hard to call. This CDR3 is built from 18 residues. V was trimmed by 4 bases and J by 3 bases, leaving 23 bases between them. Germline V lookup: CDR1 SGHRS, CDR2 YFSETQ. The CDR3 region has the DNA TGCGCCAGCAGCAGAAATTCCATTGGTCAACTTAGCTACAATGAGCAGTTCTTC. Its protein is CASSRNSIGQLSYNEQFF.

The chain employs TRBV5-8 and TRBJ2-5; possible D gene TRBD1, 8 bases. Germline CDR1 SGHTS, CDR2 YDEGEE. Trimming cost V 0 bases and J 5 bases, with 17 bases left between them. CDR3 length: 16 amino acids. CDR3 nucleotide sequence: TGTGCCAGCAGCTTGGGAAGAGACAGGGGAGGGGAGACCCAGTACTTC. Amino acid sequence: CASSLGRDRGGETQYF.

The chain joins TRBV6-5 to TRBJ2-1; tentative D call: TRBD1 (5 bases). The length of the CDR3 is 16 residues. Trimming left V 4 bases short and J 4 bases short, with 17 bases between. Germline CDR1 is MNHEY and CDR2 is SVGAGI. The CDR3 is CASSLTQVRVYNEQFF. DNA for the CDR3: TGTGCCAGCAGTTTAACACAGGTCAGGGTATACAATGAGCAGTTCTTC.

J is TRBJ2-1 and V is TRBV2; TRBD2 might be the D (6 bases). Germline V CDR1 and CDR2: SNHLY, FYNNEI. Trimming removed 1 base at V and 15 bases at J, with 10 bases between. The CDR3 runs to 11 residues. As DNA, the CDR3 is TGTGCCAGCAGTGAAGGACTAGAAGGGTTCTTC. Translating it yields CASSEGLEGFF.

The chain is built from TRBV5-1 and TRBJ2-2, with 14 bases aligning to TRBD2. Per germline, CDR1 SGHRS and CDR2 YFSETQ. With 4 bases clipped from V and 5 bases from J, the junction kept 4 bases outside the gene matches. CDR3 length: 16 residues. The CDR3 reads CASSAGLAGVTGELFF. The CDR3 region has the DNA TGCGCCAGCAGCGCGGGACTAGCGGGAGTAACCGGGGAGCTGTTTTTT. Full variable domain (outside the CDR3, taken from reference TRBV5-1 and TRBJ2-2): KAGVTQTPRYLIKTRGQQVTLSCSPISGHRSVSWYQQTPGQGLQFLFEYFSETQRNKGNFPGRFSGRQFSNSRSEMNVSTLELGDSALYLCASSAGLAGVTGELFFGEGSRLTVL.

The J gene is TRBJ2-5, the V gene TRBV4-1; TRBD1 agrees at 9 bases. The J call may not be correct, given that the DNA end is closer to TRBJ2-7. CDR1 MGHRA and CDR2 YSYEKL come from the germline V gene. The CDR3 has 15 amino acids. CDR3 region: CASSQPGQGIYEQYF. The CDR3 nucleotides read TGCGCCAGCAGCCAGCCAGGACAGGGGATATACGAGCAGTACTTC.

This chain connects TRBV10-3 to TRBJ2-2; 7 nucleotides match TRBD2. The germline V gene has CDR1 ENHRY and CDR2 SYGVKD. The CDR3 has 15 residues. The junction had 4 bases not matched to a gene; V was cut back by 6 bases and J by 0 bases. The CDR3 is CAIRQTSTNTGELFF. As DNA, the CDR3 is TGTGCCATCAGACAGACTAGCACGAACACCGGGGAGCTGTTTTTT.

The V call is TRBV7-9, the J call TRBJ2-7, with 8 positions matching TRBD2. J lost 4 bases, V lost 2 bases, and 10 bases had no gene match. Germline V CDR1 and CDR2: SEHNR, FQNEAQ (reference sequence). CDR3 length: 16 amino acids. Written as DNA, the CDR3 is TGTGCCAGCAGCTTACCCGCGGGGGGCATTTCGTACGAGCAGTACTTC. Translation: CASSLPAGGISYEQYF.

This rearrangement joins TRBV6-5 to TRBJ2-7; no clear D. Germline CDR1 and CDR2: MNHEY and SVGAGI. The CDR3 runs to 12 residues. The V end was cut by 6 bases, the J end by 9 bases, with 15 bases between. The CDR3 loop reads CASSPLPIVQYF. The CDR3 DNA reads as TGTGCCAGCAGCCCACTCCCAATTGTGCAGTACTTC.

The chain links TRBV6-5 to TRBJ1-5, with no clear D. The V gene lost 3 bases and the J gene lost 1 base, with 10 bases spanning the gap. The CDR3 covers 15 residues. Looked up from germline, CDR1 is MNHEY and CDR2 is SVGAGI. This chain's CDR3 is CASSYSYRSNQPQHF. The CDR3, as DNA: TGTGCCAGCAGTTATTCGTACAGAAGCAATCAGCCCCAGCATTTT.

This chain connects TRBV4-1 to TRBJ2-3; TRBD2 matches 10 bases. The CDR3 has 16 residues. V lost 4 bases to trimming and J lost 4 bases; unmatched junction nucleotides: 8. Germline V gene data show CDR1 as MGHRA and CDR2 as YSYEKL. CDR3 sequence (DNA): TGCGCCAGCAGCCCCCCCGGGAGCGGGGGGGCAGATACGCAGTATTTT. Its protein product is CASSPPGSGGADTQYF.

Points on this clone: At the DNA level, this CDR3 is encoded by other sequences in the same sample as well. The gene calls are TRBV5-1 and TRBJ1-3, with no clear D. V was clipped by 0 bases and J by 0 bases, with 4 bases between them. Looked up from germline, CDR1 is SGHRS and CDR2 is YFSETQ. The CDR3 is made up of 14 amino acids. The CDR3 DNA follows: TGCGCCAGCAGCTTGGATAGCTCTGGAAACACCATATATTTT. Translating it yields CASSLDSSGNTIYF.

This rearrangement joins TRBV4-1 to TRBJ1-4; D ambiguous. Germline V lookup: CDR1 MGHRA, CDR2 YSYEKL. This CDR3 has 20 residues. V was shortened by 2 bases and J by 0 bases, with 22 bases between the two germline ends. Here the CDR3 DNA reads TGCGCCAGCAGCCAACAAGGAGGGTCCACCTTCTTATCAACTAATGAAAAACTGTTTTTT. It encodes CASSQQGGSTFLSTNEKLFF.

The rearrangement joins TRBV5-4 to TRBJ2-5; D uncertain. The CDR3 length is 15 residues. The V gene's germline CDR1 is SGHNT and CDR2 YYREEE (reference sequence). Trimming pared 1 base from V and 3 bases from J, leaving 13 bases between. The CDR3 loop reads CASSLRLRMKETQYF. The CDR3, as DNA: TGTGCCAGCAGCTTGCGGTTGCGCATGAAAGAGACCCAGTACTTC. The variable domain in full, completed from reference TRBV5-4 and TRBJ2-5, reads ETGVTQSPTHLIKTRGQQVTLRCSSQSGHNTVSWYQQALGQGPQFIFQYYREEENGRGNFPPRFSGLQFPNYSSELNVNALELDDSALYLCASSLRLRMKETQYFGPGTRLLVL.

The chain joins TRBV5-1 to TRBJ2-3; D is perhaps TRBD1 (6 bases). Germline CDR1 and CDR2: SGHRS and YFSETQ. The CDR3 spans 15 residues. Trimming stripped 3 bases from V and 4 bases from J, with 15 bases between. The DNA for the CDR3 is TGCGCCAGCAGCTGGGGCCCAGGGGCCTCAGATACGCAGTATTTT. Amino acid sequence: CASSWGPGASDTQYF.

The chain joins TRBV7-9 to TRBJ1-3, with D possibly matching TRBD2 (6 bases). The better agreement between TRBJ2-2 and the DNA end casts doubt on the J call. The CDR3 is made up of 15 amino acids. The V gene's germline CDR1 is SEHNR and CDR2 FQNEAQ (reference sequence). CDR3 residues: CASSLGTTNTGELFF. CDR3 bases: TGTGCCAGCAGCTTAGGGACTACGAACACCGGGGAGCTGTTTTTT.

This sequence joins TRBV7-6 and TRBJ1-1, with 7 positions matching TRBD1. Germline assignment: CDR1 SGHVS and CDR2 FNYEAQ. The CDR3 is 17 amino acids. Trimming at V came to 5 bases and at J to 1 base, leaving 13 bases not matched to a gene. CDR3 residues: CASSPPIRGQGNTEAFF. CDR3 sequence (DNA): TGTGCCAGCAGCCCCCCTATAAGGGGGCAGGGGAACACTGAAGCTTTCTTT.

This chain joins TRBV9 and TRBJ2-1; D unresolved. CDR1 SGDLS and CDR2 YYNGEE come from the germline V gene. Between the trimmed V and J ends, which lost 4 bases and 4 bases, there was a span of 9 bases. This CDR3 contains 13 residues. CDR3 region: CASSLDGYNEQFF. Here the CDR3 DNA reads TGTGCCAGCAGCTTAGACGGTTACAATGAGCAGTTCTTC.

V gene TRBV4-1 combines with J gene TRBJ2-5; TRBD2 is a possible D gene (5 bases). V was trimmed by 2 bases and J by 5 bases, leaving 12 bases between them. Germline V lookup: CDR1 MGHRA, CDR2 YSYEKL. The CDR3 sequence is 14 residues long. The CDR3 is CASSQPTRPETQYF. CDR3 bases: TGCGCCAGCAGCCAACCCACTAGACCTGAGACCCAGTACTTC.

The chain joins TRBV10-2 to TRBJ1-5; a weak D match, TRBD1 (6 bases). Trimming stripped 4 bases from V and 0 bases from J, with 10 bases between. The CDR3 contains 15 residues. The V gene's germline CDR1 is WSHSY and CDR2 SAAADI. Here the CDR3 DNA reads TGCGCCAGCAGTGTGGGGGCCAATAGCAATCAGCCCCAGCATTTT. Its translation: CASSVGANSNQPQHF.

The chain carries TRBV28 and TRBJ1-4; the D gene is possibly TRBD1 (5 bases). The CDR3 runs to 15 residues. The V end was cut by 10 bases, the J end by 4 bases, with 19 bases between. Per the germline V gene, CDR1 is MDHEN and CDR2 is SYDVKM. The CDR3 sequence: CATYGAWEVNEKLFF. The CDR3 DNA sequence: TGTGCCACCTATGGGGCATGGGAGGTTAATGAAAAACTGTTTTTT.

This CDR3 is CASSLTGGRAAAEQYF. Written as DNA, the CDR3 is TGTGCCAGCAGCTTAACTGGAGGGAGGGCTGCCGCCGAGCAGTACTTC. The chain has TRBV11-2 and TRBJ2-7; 7 nucleotides match TRBD2. CDR1 and CDR2 (germline): SGHAT, FQNNGV. The CDR3 loop spans 16 amino acids. With 2 bases clipped from V and 6 bases from J, the junction kept 13 bases outside the gene matches.

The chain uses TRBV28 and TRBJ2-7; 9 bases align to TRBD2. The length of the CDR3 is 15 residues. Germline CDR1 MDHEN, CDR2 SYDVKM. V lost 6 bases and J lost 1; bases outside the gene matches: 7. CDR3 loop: CASSPMRGGSYEQYF. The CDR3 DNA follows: TGTGCCAGCAGCCCGATGCGGGGGGGGTCCTACGAGCAGTACTTC.

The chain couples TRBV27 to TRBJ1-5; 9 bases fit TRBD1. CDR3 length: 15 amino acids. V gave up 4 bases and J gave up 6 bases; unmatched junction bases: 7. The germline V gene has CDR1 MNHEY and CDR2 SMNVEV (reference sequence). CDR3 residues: CASSSGQGRGQPQHF. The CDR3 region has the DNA TGTGCCAGCAGTTCGGGACAGGGAAGGGGTCAGCCCCAGCATTTT.

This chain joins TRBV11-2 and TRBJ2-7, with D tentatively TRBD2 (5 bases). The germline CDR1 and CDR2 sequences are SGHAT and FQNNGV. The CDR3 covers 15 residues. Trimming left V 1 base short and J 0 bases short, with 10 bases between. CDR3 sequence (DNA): TGTGCCAGCAGCTTAGTCCGGGGTGTCTCCTACGAGCAGTACTTC. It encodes CASSLVRGVSYEQYF.

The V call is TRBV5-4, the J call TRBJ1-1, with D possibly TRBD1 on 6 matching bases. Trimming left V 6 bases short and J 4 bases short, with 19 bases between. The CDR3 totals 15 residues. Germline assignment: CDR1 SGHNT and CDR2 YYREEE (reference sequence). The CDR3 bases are TGTGCCAGCAACTTCGAAGGGGGTTTGGGCACTGAAGCTTTCTTT. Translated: CASNFEGGLGTEAFF.

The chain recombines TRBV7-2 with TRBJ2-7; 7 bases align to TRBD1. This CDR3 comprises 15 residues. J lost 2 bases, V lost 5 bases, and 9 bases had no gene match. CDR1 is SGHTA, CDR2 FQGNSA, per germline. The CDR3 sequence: CASSKQGHEAYEQYF. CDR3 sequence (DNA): TGTGCCAGCAGCAAACAGGGGCATGAAGCCTACGAGCAGTACTTC.

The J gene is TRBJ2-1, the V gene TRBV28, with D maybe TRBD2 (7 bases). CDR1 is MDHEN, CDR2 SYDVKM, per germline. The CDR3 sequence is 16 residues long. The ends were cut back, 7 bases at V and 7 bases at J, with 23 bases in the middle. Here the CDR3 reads CASIPSGTTGHNEQFF. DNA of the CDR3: TGTGCCAGCATCCCAAGTGGGACTACGGGACATAATGAGCAGTTCTTC.